This T cell receptor (beta chain) was found in a study of cytotoxic CD8 clonotypes in ibrutinib-treated CLL. Study-wide findings and caveats: Public clonotypes were uncommon and contracted or stayed stable on treatment. At progression, clonality fell back toward baseline after rising at ibrutinib response. Sampling schedules were unmatched across sustained-remission and progressing patients.

PBMCs were cryopreserved, and approximately 1.8 micrograms of genomic DNA from them went into TCR beta libraries. Data came from immunoSEQ multiplex PCR; TCRdb stores just in-frame clones and leaves some out. Of more than 200,000 clones detected, just under 80% appear once; the ten largest clones hold approximately 10%. Remarks on this clone: Antigen specificity is unknown.

This specimen was PBMCs, taken after 12 months of ibrutinib treatment. The TCR comes from a human donor with chronic lymphocytic leukemia.

CDR3 nucleotides: TGTGCCAGCAGCTTAGGGGTACAGGGTAACTATGGCTACACCTTC. Its translation is CASSLGVQGNYGYTF. The rearrangement uses TRBV11-2 and TRBJ1-2; TRBD1 is a possible D gene (6 bases). The germline gives CDR1 SGHAT, CDR2 FQNNGV. The CDR3 covers 15 residues. V was clipped by 1 base and J by 1 base, with 10 bases between them.